A selection of T cell receptor beta chains follows, all from one sample in a study of spatial heterogeneity in lung cancer. TCRdb reprocessed the 5' RACE reads with MiXCR, giving one entry per CDR3 protein. Of under 100,000 distinct CDR3 sequences listed, 7.5% to 10% are singletons. The sample consisted of PBMCs, taken at surgery. These receptors all stem from a male donor with early-stage non-small cell lung cancer. Both conserved end residues are trimmed from each CDR3. Fields, in order: V gene, J gene, CDR3 protein.

>TRBV28|TRBJ2-3
ASSTSIAGGGTDTQY
>TRBV6-1|TRBJ2-2
ASKRFTGELF
>TRBV6-1|TRBJ1-1
ASSKEDSGLGTEAF
>TRBV4-3|TRBJ1-5
ASSQGTGTGNQPQH
>TRBV6-1|TRBJ2-7
ASSVGTSELYEQY
>TRBV28|TRBJ1-2
ASSFRDRSIYGYT
>TRBV4-3|TRBJ2-7
ASSQAYRAYEQY
>TRBV4-3|TRBJ2-1
ASSQDLGTPYNEQF
>TRBV11-2|TRBJ2-1
ASSSRLSGGANEQF
>TRBV7-2|TRBJ2-1
ASSRLFPVSEQF
>TRBV11-2|TRBJ2-2
ASSWDRLNTGELF
>TRBV12-3/TRBV12-4|TRBJ1-4
ASSLEDEKLF
>TRBV18|TRBJ2-7
ASSPSSYEQY
>TRBV28|TRBJ2-1
ASSLRLAGLEQF
>TRBV24-1|TRBJ1-1
ATSDAQGAEAF
>TRBV5-1|TRBJ2-5
ASSLQDLGTQY
>TRBV29-1|TRBJ2-7
SVERVLGGEQY
>TRBV25-1|TRBJ2-7
ASSTLDYEQY
>TRBV9|TRBJ2-3
ASSVEEGRNTQY
>TRBV4-2|TRBJ2-1
ASSQDPTYNEQF
>TRBV19|TRBJ2-1
ASSIVRGEQF
>TRBV3-1|TRBJ2-5
ASSQGAGTETQY
>TRBV9|TRBJ2-5
ASSVGQGGQETQY
>TRBV3-1|TRBJ2-3
ASSLSTLRDNPQY
>TRBV7-9|TRBJ2-2
ASSLYGSGTGELF
>TRBV7-3|TRBJ2-3
ASCPGTSGDTQY
>TRBV6-5|TRBJ2-7
ASSYEQGGAEQY
>TRBV10-3|TRBJ2-7
AISGGLEGNEQY
>TRBV4-3|TRBJ1-3
ASSQDVGSSGNTIY
>TRBV6-2/TRBV6-3|TRBJ2-7
ASRGLAGGYEQY
>TRBV20-1|TRBJ1-1
SAGDRGRFDTEAF
>TRBV5-1|TRBJ2-7
ASSLVSGVGEQY
>TRBV9|TRBJ2-1
ASSVGAHSSYNEQF
>TRBV5-4|TRBJ2-2
ASSLRATSGANTGELF
>TRBV2|TRBJ2-3
ASRPGTLDTQY
>TRBV9|TRBJ2-5
ASSVGGQETQY
>TRBV28|TRBJ1-2
ASSLLLGFGYT
>TRBV11-2|TRBJ2-1
ASSLIRSGRGEQF
>TRBV4-2|TRBJ2-3
ASSPNGGPITDTQY
>TRBV28|TRBJ2-3
ASRATGVGTDTQY
>TRBV27|TRBJ1-6
ASSSIGTGAGNSPLH
>TRBV11-2|TRBJ2-6
ASSQRDTGANVLT
>TRBV12-3/TRBV12-4|TRBJ2-5
ASSVHRDTQETQY
>TRBV7-9|TRBJ2-5
ASSPEGKTQY
>TRBV11-3|TRBJ2-3
ASSSSPGTSGYTDTQY
>TRBV9|TRBJ1-2
ASSVDPRPHGYT
>TRBV6-1|TRBJ2-3
ASNYAGTGPTDTQY
>TRBV29-1|TRBJ2-5
SVGGSGKETQY
>TRBV12-3/TRBV12-4|TRBJ2-7
ASSYQLGHEQY
>TRBV29-1|TRBJ2-6
SVEVSGANVLT
>TRBV27|TRBJ1-2
ASSFQQGAGYGYT
>TRBV3-1|TRBJ2-5
ASSHRGTGIQETQY
>TRBV7-2|TRBJ2-1
ASSGRGSYNEQF
>TRBV2|TRBJ2-7
ASKDRTASYEQY
>TRBV27|TRBJ2-7
ASSLGGRSYEQY